This T cell receptor (beta chain) emerged from a study of blood T cell repertoires in COVID-19 (dated by TCRdb to 2020 to 2021). Broadly, across the study: The collaborator samples originated in the United States, Italy and Spain and spanned the acute and convalescent phases of COVID-19. The material from the prospective study consisted of cDNA or gDNA derived from T cells, B-cell-depleted T cells, or PBMCs. Deeply sampled blood TCRbeta repertoires from subjects exposed to, actively infected with, or recovered from COVID-19 were included in the dataset. A freely available public database, intended as a resource for researchers studying the immune response to SARS-CoV-2, is where the repertoires were released. Samples were obtained from the ongoing ImmuneRACE study (first 160 participants) and from over 1,000 subjects provided by 6 global collaborators. Sample metadata almost always included a de-identified subject ID, COVID-19 status, age in years and sex. Where available, HLA class I and class II types were taken from metadata supplied by the sample provider and were not determined by assay-based typing. Paper-wide results and their limitations: The quantity of clinical and demographic metadata differed by source and by participant and was supplied without curation.

TCRbeta CDR3 regions were amplified from genomic DNA using the immunoSEQ Assay, a bias-controlled multiplex PCR. As for the original processing: Nucleated cell counts per sample were estimated from amplification of reference gene primers within the assay. Sequence reads were collapsed and filtered to measure the absolute abundance of every unique TCRbeta CDR3 rearrangement. For each sample, productive Simpson clonality was calculated as the square root of Simpson's diversity index over productive rearrangements. The immuneACCESS repertoire file appears here via TCRdb, limited to in-frame rearrangements. These files lack a portion of the clones; in checked studies, under half of the deficit traces to unresolved V genes, and the cause of the others is not known. The D gene and trimming were derived from the DNA, and the V and J assignments and clone size from that table. The sample table records 45,000 to 70,000 clones; 65% to 90% of these occur just once. The top ten hold 25% to 35% of the sample.

The collaborating institutions used their own protocols to collect whole blood in K2EDTA tubes. Collaborator samples were shipped for TCRbeta analysis as frozen whole blood, isolated PBMCs, or DNA extracted from either sample type. As to this clone: The antigen it recognizes is unknown. At one end the junction does not follow the germline gene, possibly because of a read error.

The CDR3 covers 14 residues, taking in both the cysteine and the phenylalanine. Solely the CDR3 DNA is kept, with 42 bases framed from the first base. CDR1 and CDR2 are drawn from the germline V gene: SGDLS, YYNGEE. This clonotype originated in a woman over 75 with active or convalescent COVID-19. The chain is made from TRBV9 and TRBJ2-3; 10 bases in the junction line up with TRBD2. The material sequenced was peripheral blood. The DNA sequence is TGTGCCAGCAGCCCCAACCCGGTAACTAGCGGGGAGCATTTT. This sequence encodes CASSPNPVTSGEHF.